A selection of T cell receptor beta chains follows, all from one sample in a study of cytomegalovirus exposure and HLA in healthy donors. Assay used: immunoSEQ multiplex PCR; TCRdb lists only in-frame clones, some missing. The sample has 150,000 to 200,000 clones; roughly 85% are singletons. The source material was PBMCs. The receptors come from a man younger than 35 in good health and CMV-seropositive. The conserved cysteine and the conserved F or W are not part of the CDR3 here. Fields, in order: CDR3 protein, V gene, J gene.

ASSSQVADTQY	TRBV7-7	TRBJ2-3
ASSQPGLQETQY	TRBV7-8	TRBJ2-5
ASREQANYGYT	TRBV6-1	TRBJ1-2
ASSRFLQETQY	TRBV14	TRBJ2-5
ASSLGEPPLH	TRBV5-6	TRBJ1-6
ASKLAGPQETQY	TRBV19	TRBJ2-5
ASSYISGTGEGELF	TRBV6-5	TRBJ1-4
ASSYGTRGGGETQY	TRBV6-5	TRBJ2-5
ASSSAPRPGQGYEQY	TRBV27	TRBJ2-7
ASSLGDRGNTEAF	TRBV5-1	TRBJ1-1
ASSLERLGRGEQF	TRBV5-4	TRBJ2-1
ASSPGTGRPESTEAF	TRBV19	TRBJ1-1
ASSILAGGPNEQF	TRBV19	TRBJ2-1
ASSVQRGPGETQY	TRBV9	TRBJ2-5
ASSEWGLAGGLRNEQF	TRBV25-1	TRBJ2-1
ASSSRTGGLYEQY	TRBV5-4	.
ASSLDSGGMGYGQY	TRBV5-8	TRBJ2-7
ASKSGISAYEQY	TRBV6-5	TRBJ2-7
ASPAQNPQAAGELF	TRBV21-1	TRBJ2-2
ASSFRHSGNTIY	TRBV28	TRBJ1-3
ASSLRFRGTSNQPQH	TRBV18	TRBJ1-5
SSSLGTGNGYT	TRBV7-9	TRBJ1-2
ASSQDRGGDYGYT	TRBV6-1	TRBJ1-2
ASSPVARGEDKQY	TRBV18	TRBJ2-7
ASRLGGDKNIQY	TRBV2	TRBJ2-4
ASSLSGDSGNTIY	TRBV11-3	TRBJ1-3
ASSPNQGTYEQY	TRBV7-9	TRBJ2-7
ASSGTTGGDETQY	TRBV5-1	TRBJ2-5
SVESGGYT	TRBV29-1	TRBJ1-2